A single sample gave rise to the 20 T cell receptor beta chains below, sequenced in a study of Graves' ophthalmopathy and Graves' hyperthyroidism. RNA transcripts yielded amplified TCR beta CDR3 regions. Second-round multiplex PCR came after first-round RT-PCR with HTBI primers. TCRdb passed the multiplex PCR reads through MiXCR, listing each CDR3 protein once. The repertoire includes some 1.1 million distinct CDR3 sequences, less than 45% of them detected once, and around 10% sits in the top ten. The sample comprised peripheral blood or thyroid tissue (not recorded which). The receptor source for this set is an adult man with Graves' hyperthyroidism.

This clonotype showed up many times. The chain combines TRBV5-5 with TRBJ1-1, with D unclear. This CDR3 has 13 residues. In germline, CDR1 is SGHKS, CDR2 YYEKEE (reference sequence). Trimming cost V 2 bases and J 1 base, with 6 bases left between them. The DNA of the CDR3 is TGTGCCAGCAGCTTTACCGAGAACACTGAAGCTTTCTTT. Translated: CASSFTENTEAFF.

In its sample, this clonotype was seen many times. A read error may account for a junction end that differs from germline. The chain combines TRBV5-1 with TRBJ2-5; no clear D gene. The CDR3 is 11 amino acids. Germline V gives CDR1 SGHRS, CDR2 YFSETQ. CDR3 coding DNA: TGTGCCAGCAGCACCCGAGAGACCCAGTACTTC. This sequence encodes CASSTRETQYF.

This chain joins TRBV7-8 and TRBJ2-2; tentatively, D is TRBD1 (5 bases). Germline V gene lookup returns CDR1 SGHVS and CDR2 FQNEAQ. V shed 5 bases and J shed 6 bases, with 13 bases lying between them. The length of the CDR3 is 14 residues. The CDR3 is CASSKGPLAGELFF. For the CDR3, the DNA is TGTGCCAGCAGCAAGGGGCCCTTGGCCGGGGAGCTGTTTTTT.

In its sample, this clonotype was seen a few times. This sequence joins TRBV2 and TRBJ2-7; weak D call: TRBD2 (6 bases). This CDR3 has 15 amino acids. Germline V CDR1 and CDR2: SNHLY, FYNNEI. Trimming took off 5 bases at V and 4 bases at J, with 18 bases between the two ends. CDR3 residues: CASSLGSSEVYEQYF. For the CDR3, the DNA is TGTGCCAGCAGTCTCGGGTCTAGCGAGGTATACGAGCAGTACTTC.

The DNA of the CDR3 is TGTGCCAGCAGTGAAGCACTAGCTACCGGGACTCAAGAGACCCAGTACTTC. Protein product: CASSEALATGTQETQYF. The V gene is TRBV2, the J gene TRBJ2-5; tentative D call: TRBD2 (6 bases). This CDR3 has 17 amino acids. V shed 0 bases and J shed 2 bases, with 16 bases lying between them. Germline CDR1 and CDR2: SNHLY and FYNNEI. Complete variable domain (other parts from reference TRBV2 and TRBJ2-5): EPEVTQTPSHQVTQMGQEVILRCVPISNHLYFYWYRQILGQKVEFLVSFYNNEISEKSEIFDDQFSVERPDGSNFTLKIRSTKLEDSAMYFCASSEALATGTQETQYFGPGTRLLVL.

Only a few counts were recorded for this clonotype. This chain links TRBV29-1 with TRBJ1-2; a possible D gene is TRBD1 (5 bases). The CDR3 is 13 amino acids. Trimming removed 4 bases from V and 3 bases from J, with 12 bases in between. The germline V gene has CDR1 SQVTM and CDR2 ANQGSEA. The CDR3 DNA reads TGCAGCGTTGGCGGGACGGCTCACTATGGCTACACCTTC. Its protein product is CSVGGTAHYGYTF.

The rearrangement links TRBV7-3 to TRBJ2-5; 8 bases line up with TRBD2. CDR1 SGHTA and CDR2 FQGTGA come from the germline V gene. The CDR3 sequence is 15 residues long. With 3 bases clipped from V and 4 bases from J, the junction kept 7 bases outside the gene matches. The CDR3 spells CASSFTSGGIETQYF. The CDR3 nucleotides read TGTGCCAGCAGCTTTACTAGCGGAGGGATAGAGACCCAGTACTTC.

On this clonotype itself: Compared with germline, one end of the junction differs, possibly owing to a read error. The chain joins TRBV24-1 to TRBJ2-7; 10 positions match TRBD2. This CDR3 is built from 15 residues. In germline, CDR1 is KGHDR, CDR2 SFDVKD. Here the CDR3 reads CASSSPGVAGGEQYF. The CDR3 DNA is TGTGCCAGCAGTTCCCCCGGGGTAGCGGGGGGAGAGCAGTACTTC.

This clonotype was seen repeatedly, ten times or more. The chain recombines TRBV7-6 with TRBJ2-6; D remains unclear. The V end was cut by 5 bases, the J end by 0 bases, with 17 bases between. The CDR3 runs to 18 residues. Germline V gene lookup returns CDR1 SGHVS and CDR2 FNYEAQ. CDR3 residues: CASSLGRGLGSGANVLTF. For the CDR3, the DNA is TGTGCCAGCAGCCTTGGGCGTGGTCTTGGCTCTGGGGCCAACGTCCTGACTTTC.

This clonotype appeared a single time. A much larger clonotype is one base distant, so this may be a read error. V and J are TRBV14 and TRBJ2-2, with unresolved D. CDR3 size: 16 residues. Germline V gene lookup returns CDR1 SGHDN and CDR2 FVKESK. CDR3 sequence (DNA): TGTGTCAGCAGCCAAGGTGCACTACGGAACACCGGGGAGCTGTTTTTT. Encoded protein: CVSSQGALRNTGELFF.

This clonotype was seen repeatedly, ten times or more. The chain links TRBV7-2 to TRBJ1-3; no clear D gene. This CDR3 comprises 17 residues. V dropped 2 bases and J dropped 4 bases, with 18 bases sitting between them. Germline lookup yields CDR1 SGHTA and CDR2 FQGNSA. CDR3 DNA: TGTGCCAGCAGCTTAACGTCTGCAGACTATTCGGGAAACACCATATATTTT. This translates into CASSLTSADYSGNTIYF.

The rearrangement joins TRBV6-2 or TRBV6-3 to TRBJ2-2, with D perhaps TRBD1 or TRBD2 (5 bases each). Deletions cut 5 bases from V and 5 bases from J, with 15 bases between. The CDR3 contains 15 residues. Germline V gene sequence: CDR1 MNHEY, CDR2 SVGEGT. The CDR3 here is CASSPTRGWTGELFF. DNA of the CDR3: TGTGCCAGCAGTCCAACTAGGGGATGGACCGGGGAGCTGTTTTTT.

V and J are TRBV20-1 and TRBJ1-5, with unresolved D. CDR3 length: 14 residues. Germline lookup yields CDR1 DFQATT and CDR2 SNEGSKA (reference sequence). V lost 0 bases, J lost 7 bases, and 13 bases lay in between. This chain's CDR3 is CSARDATSGQPQHF. The CDR3 nucleotides are TGCAGTGCTAGAGATGCGACCTCGGGGCAGCCCCAGCATTTT.

This clonotype was found many times. V gene TRBV7-9 combines with J gene TRBJ1-6; D remains ambiguous. V was trimmed by 5 bases and J by 13 bases, leaving 18 bases between them. CDR1 and CDR2 from the germline V gene are SEHNR and FQNEAQ (reference sequence). The CDR3 extends over 14 amino acids. CDR3: CASSPSELPFPLHF. The CDR3 DNA reads as TGTGCCAGCAGCCCCTCGGAGCTACCCTTCCCCCTCCACTTT. The whole variable domain, remainder taken from reference TRBV7-9 and TRBJ1-6, is DTGVSQNPRHKITKRGQNVTFRCDPISEHNRLYWYRQTLGQGPEFLTYFQNEAQLEKSRLLSDRFSAERPKGSFSTLEIQRTEQGDSAMYLCASSPSELPFPLHFGNGTRLTVT.

Remarks on this clonotype: The junction departs from the called germline gene at one end, perhaps through a read error. The chain uses TRBV10-3 and TRBJ1-2, with TRBD1 matching 8 bases. The germline V gene encodes CDR1 ENHRY and CDR2 SYGVKD. The CDR3 length is 13 residues. CDR3 in amino acids: CASSYLDRDGYTF. CDR3 DNA sequence: TGTGCCAGCAGTTACTTGGACAGGGATGGCTACACCTTC.

V is TRBV29-1 and J is TRBJ2-2, with no clear D. Germline V gene lookup returns CDR1 SQVTM and CDR2 ANQGSEA. Trimming took 6 bases from V and 6 from J, leaving 8 bases between them. This CDR3 is 11 amino acids long. CDR3 sequence reads: CSVITSGELFF. The DNA for the CDR3 is TGCAGCGTGATAACGTCCGGGGAGCTGTTTTTT.

The sample holds a few counts of this clonotype. This chain joins TRBV10-2 and TRBJ1-1, with no clear D. Germline V gene lookup returns CDR1 WSHSY and CDR2 SAAADI. There are 14 residues in the CDR3. V lost 6 bases and J lost 6, with 17 bases in between. CDR3 region: CASSQPQLVPEAFF. CDR3 nucleotide sequence: TGCGCCAGCAGCCAACCTCAGTTGGTCCCTGAAGCTTTCTTT.

V usage is TRBV5-6 and J usage is TRBJ1-1; a weak D match, TRBD1 (6 bases). Germline values: CDR1 SGHDT, CDR2 YYEEEE. The length of the CDR3 is 15 residues. Trimming took 4 bases from V and 4 from J, leaving 17 bases between them. Written as DNA, the CDR3 is TGTGCCAGCAGCCCCCGGGCAGGGGACCTCACTGAAGCTTTCTTT. It codes for CASSPRAGDLTEAFF.

This clonotype was seen many times. The rearrangement joins TRBV15 to TRBJ2-2; D gene unclear. The germline V and J ends were trimmed by 5 bases and 3 bases, with 10 bases remaining between them. The germline CDR1 and CDR2 sequences are LNHNV and YYDKDF (reference sequence). The CDR3 contains 14 residues. CDR3 amino acids: CATSAERDTGELFF. Written as DNA, the CDR3 is TGTGCCACCAGCGCAGAACGAGACACCGGGGAGCTGTTTTTT.

This chain uses TRBV9 with TRBJ1-5; D remains ambiguous. The CDR3 covers 16 residues. V was clipped by 4 bases and J by 0 bases, with 14 bases between them. Germline V lookup: CDR1 SGDLS, CDR2 YYNGEE. The CDR3 loop reads CASSQGSGYSNQPQHF. In DNA form, the CDR3 reads TGTGCCAGCAGCCAAGGTTCAGGATATAGCAATCAGCCCCAGCATTTT.